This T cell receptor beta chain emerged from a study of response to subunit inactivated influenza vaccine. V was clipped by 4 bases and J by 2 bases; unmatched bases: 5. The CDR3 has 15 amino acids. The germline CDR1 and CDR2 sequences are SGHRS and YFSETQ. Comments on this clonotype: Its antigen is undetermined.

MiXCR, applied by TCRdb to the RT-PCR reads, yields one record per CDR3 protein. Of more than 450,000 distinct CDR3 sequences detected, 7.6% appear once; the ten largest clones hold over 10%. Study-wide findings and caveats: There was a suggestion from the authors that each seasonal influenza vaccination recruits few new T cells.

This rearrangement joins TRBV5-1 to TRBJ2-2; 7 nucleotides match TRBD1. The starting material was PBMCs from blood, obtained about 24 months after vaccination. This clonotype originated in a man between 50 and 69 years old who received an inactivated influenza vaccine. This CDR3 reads CASSEDRPNTGELFF. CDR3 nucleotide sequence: TGCGCCAGCAGCGAGGACAGGCCTAACACCGGGGAGCTGTTTTTT.